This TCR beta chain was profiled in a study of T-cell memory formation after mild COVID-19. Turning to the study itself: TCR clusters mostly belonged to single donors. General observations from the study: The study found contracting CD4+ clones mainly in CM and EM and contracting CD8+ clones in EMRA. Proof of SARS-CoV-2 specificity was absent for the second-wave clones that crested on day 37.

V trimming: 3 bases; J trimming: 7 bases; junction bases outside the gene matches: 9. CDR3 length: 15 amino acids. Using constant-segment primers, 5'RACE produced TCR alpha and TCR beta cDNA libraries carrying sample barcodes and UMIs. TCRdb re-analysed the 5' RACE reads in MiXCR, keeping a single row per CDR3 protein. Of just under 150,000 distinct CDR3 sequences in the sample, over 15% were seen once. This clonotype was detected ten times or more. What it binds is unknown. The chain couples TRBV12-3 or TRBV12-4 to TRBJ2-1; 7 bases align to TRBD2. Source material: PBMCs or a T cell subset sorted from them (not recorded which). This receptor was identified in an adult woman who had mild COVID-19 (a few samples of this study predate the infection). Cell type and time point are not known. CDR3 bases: TGTGCCAGCAGTTTGGGCGGGAGTGTACAGAATGAGCAGTTCTTC. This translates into CASSLGGSVQNEQFF.